This record covers a single T cell receptor (beta chain). The data were obtained in a study of T cell responses to AZD1222 COVID-19 vaccine. This table comes from immunoSEQ multiplex PCR, and its TCRdb copy is limited to in-frame clones, with some not included. The sample records some 150,000 clones, more than 75% being singletons. The CDR3 length is 14 residues. Germline CDR1 is MDHEN and CDR2 is SYDVKM. The V end was cut by 2 bases, the J end by 0 bases, with 5 bases between. The chain combines TRBV28 with TRBJ1-5; D is unclear. The receptor comes from an adult in good health. Sequencing was performed on peripheral blood, taken on day 0 of AZD1222 vaccination. The chain's CDR3 is CASSLRYSNQPQHF. The CDR3, as DNA: TGTGCCAGCAGTTTAAGGTATAGCAATCAGCCCCAGCATTTT.